Following are 9 T cell receptor beta chains from one sample sequenced in a study of cytomegalovirus exposure and HLA in healthy donors. 13 Jbeta primers and 60 Vbeta primers were used for the PCR. This table comes from immunoSEQ multiplex PCR, and its TCRdb copy is limited to in-frame clones, with some not included. Of 85,000 to 130,000 clones in the sample, roughly 75% were seen once. Sequencing was done on a sample of PBMCs. Receptors were obtained from a man aged 35-49 years in good health and CMV-seronegative.

Concerning this clone: An end of the junction does not agree with germline; a read error may underlie this. The chain employs TRBV7-9 and TRBJ2-5, with TRBD1 identical over 8 bases. This CDR3 spans 15 amino acids. In germline, CDR1 is SEHNR, CDR2 FQNEAQ (reference sequence). The CDR3 nucleotides are TGTTCCAGCAGCTCAACCGGGACAGGTCAAGAGACCCAGTACTTC. Its protein is CSSSSTGTGQETQYF.

The rearrangement uses TRBV4-1 and TRBJ2-5; 7 nucleotides line up with TRBD1. The junction had 8 bases not matched to a gene; V was cut back by 1 base and J by 6 bases. CDR1 is MGHRA and CDR2 is YSYEKL in the germline V gene. The CDR3 contains 15 residues. This CDR3 reads CASSQGTGAPKTQYF. The CDR3 region has the DNA TGCGCCAGCAGCCAAGGAACAGGGGCCCCCAAGACCCAGTACTTC.

J is TRBJ2-3 and V is TRBV7-9; 9 nucleotides line up with TRBD2. The CDR3 is 17 residues long. The germline V gene encodes CDR1 SEHNR and CDR2 FQNEAQ (reference sequence). V was clipped by 1 base and J by 4 bases; unmatched bases: 9. The CDR3 DNA follows: TGTGCCAGCAGCTTAGGAGAAGCGGGGGGCCCGTCAGATACGCAGTATTTT. This encodes CASSLGEAGGPSDTQYF.

This chain links TRBV5-6 with TRBJ2-1; 11 nucleotides match TRBD1. V dropped 3 bases and J dropped 1; count of bases not matched to a gene: 9. The CDR3 covers 18 residues. The germline V gene encodes CDR1 SGHDT and CDR2 YYEEEE. The CDR3 DNA is TGTGCCAGCAGCTCCGGGACAGGGGGGTATGGTTCCTACAATGAGCAGTTCTTC. It yields the protein CASSSGTGGYGSYNEQFF.

The genes are TRBV9 and TRBJ2-3, with TRBD2 identical over 16 bases. Germline loops: CDR1 SGDLS, CDR2 YYNGEE. The V and J ends lost 3 bases and 1 base, in that order; junction bases with no gene match: 11. This CDR3 region has 20 residues. The CDR3 loop is CASSAHRGLAGGRRTDTQYF. The DNA of the CDR3 is TGTGCCAGCAGCGCGCACCGGGGACTAGCGGGGGGGCGTCGCACAGATACGCAGTATTTT.

This chain links TRBV29-1 with TRBJ1-1; TRBD1 might be the D (6 bases). Germline assignment: CDR1 SQVTM and CDR2 ANQGSEA. Trimming cost V 7 bases and J 3 bases, with 24 bases left between them. CDR3 length equals 16 residues. The CDR3 DNA reads TGCAGCGCTGAGTGGCCAGGGGCTTTTATGGACACTGAAGCTTTCTTT. It is translated as CSAEWPGAFMDTEAFF.

This clone was seen just once. The chain is built from TRBV12-5 and TRBJ2-1, with 8 bases lining up with TRBD1. The length of the CDR3 is 14 residues. The V gene end was trimmed by 5 bases and the J gene end by 7 bases; junction bases not matched to a gene: 7. Looked up from germline, CDR1 is LGHNT and CDR2 is FRNRAP. Here the CDR3 reads CASGRAGGMNEQFF. The CDR3 coding sequence is TGTGCTAGTGGTCGGGCAGGGGGCATGAATGAGCAGTTCTTC.

V usage is TRBV6-1 and J usage is TRBJ1-5; 8 bases match TRBD1. The CDR3 spans 16 residues. V lost 3 bases to trimming and J lost 6 bases; unmatched junction nucleotides: 10. Germline V gene data show CDR1 as MNHNS and CDR2 as SASEGT. The CDR3 region has the DNA TGTGCCAGCAGTGATCCTCCCAGGGGGCTTGGTCAGCCCCAGCATTTT. It encodes CASSDPPRGLGQPQHF.

This clone is a singleton in its sample. The chain employs TRBV9 and TRBJ2-7, with 7 bases that match TRBD1. The ends lost 4 bases at V and 2 bases at J; junction bases unmatched: 6. CDR3 length: 14 residues. Germline V lookup: CDR1 SGDLS, CDR2 YYNGEE. The CDR3 loop reads CASSQGVAAYEQYF. CDR3 in DNA: TGTGCCAGCAGCCAGGGGGTCGCCGCCTACGAGCAGTACTTC.